This T cell receptor beta chain was found in a study of cytomegalovirus exposure and HLA in healthy donors. Study-level points and caveats: From TCR beta sequences, most subjects' HLA-A and HLA-B alleles were reportedly predicted accurately. The number of N-insertions in an Asian-associated ancestry cluster was reportedly below the roughly 620-donor mean in a later analysis. In an earlier analysis, in 620 or so donors, most V segments appeared productive either ~90% or ~30% of the time. Later analysis identified a missense DCLRE1C variant that was linked to TCR beta V- and J-gene trimming.

PCR primers comprised 60 Vbeta and 13 Jbeta primers. This table comes from immunoSEQ multiplex PCR, and its TCRdb copy is limited to in-frame clones, with some not included. The table lists some 200,000 clones, 65% to 85% of them singletons. The junction had 8 bases not matched to a gene; V was cut back by 5 bases and J by 4 bases. Germline V gene lookup returns CDR1 SEHNR and CDR2 FQNEAQ (reference sequence). There are 16 residues in the CDR3. In the case of this clone: As yet, its antigen is unknown.

This receptor was taken from a middle-aged man in good health and CMV-seronegative. The chain recombines TRBV7-9 with TRBJ2-2, with 9 nucleotides matching TRBD2. The sample taken for sequencing was PBMCs. CDR3 nucleotide sequence: TGTGCCAGCAGCCTAGGGCGGGGGGGTCGCACCGGGGAGCTGTTTTTT. This encodes CASSLGRGGRTGELFF.